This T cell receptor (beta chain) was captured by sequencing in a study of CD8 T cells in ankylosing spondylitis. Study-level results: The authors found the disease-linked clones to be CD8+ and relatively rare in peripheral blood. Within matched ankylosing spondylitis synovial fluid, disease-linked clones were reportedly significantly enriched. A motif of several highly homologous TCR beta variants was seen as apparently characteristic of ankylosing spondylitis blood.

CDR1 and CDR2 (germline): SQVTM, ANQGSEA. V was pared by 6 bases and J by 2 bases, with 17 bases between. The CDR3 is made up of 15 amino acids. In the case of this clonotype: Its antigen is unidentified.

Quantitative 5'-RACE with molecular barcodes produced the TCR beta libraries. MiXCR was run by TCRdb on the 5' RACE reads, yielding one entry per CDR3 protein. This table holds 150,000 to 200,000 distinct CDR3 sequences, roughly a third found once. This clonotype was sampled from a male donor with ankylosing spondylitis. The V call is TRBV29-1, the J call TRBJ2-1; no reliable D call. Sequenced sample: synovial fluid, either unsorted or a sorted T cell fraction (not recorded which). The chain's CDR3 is CSVIITGLPYNEQFF. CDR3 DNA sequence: TGCAGCGTAATAATCACCGGGCTCCCCTACAATGAGCAGTTCTTC.